This T cell receptor beta chain was sequenced for a study of blood T cell repertoires in COVID-19. Study-level background: Italy, Spain and the United States were the sources of the convalescent and acute COVID-19 samples. PBMCs, B-cell-depleted T cells, or T cells were the source of the cDNA or gDNA that made up the material.

Per the authors' pipeline: The assay estimated nucleated cells by amplifying reference gene primers. The assay was immunoSEQ multiplex PCR, and TCRdb's table has in-frame clones only and misses some. V and J calls and clone size are as listed in that table; D and trimming were resolved from the DNA. The data show 90,000 or so clones, 89% seen once. V dropped 2 bases and J dropped 4 bases, with 8 bases sitting between them. The CDR3 contains 13 residues. Germline CDR1 and CDR2: SGHKS and YYEKEE (reference sequence). What was sequenced was peripheral blood. This chain connects TRBV5-5 to TRBJ2-3; D is unresolved. The receptor was derived from an older woman with acute or convalescent COVID-19. DNA for the CDR3: TGTGCCAGCAGCTTTTGGGCCGCAGATACGCAGTATTTT. It yields the protein CASSFWAADTQYF.